This T cell receptor beta chain was retrieved from a study of T cells in Graves' hyperthyroidism and ophthalmopathy. Points from the study as a whole: Most thyroid-expanded clonotypes above 0.001 were also found in blood.

Trimming took 5 bases from V and 9 from J; bases not matched to a gene: 20. The CDR3 length is 17 residues. Germline assignment: CDR1 DFQATT and CDR2 SNEGSKA (reference sequence). Duration under 3 months, a NOSPECS grade of at least 4, and a Clinical Activity Score of at least 3 characterized the ophthalmopathy patients. Those patients with uncontrolled infection, other autoimmune disease, pregnancy or lactation were excluded. As regards this clonotype: The antigen is unknown.

The investigators amplified TCR beta CDR3 regions from RNA transcripts. First-round RT-PCR of the TCR CDR3 relied on the HTBI primer set. TCRdb independently ran MiXCR on the multiplex PCR reads; one entry per CDR3 protein. The data show hundreds of thousands of distinct CDR3 sequences, 15% to 20% seen once. The sequencing sample was made of blood. The sequence derives from a man aged 40-49 years with Graves' ophthalmopathy. The rearrangement joins TRBV20-1 to TRBJ2-1, with 9 bases fitting TRBD2. This CDR3 is CSASLAPASGKGSEQFF. The CDR3 coding sequence is TGCAGTGCTTCCTTAGCCCCGGCTAGCGGGAAAGGTAGTGAGCAGTTCTTC.